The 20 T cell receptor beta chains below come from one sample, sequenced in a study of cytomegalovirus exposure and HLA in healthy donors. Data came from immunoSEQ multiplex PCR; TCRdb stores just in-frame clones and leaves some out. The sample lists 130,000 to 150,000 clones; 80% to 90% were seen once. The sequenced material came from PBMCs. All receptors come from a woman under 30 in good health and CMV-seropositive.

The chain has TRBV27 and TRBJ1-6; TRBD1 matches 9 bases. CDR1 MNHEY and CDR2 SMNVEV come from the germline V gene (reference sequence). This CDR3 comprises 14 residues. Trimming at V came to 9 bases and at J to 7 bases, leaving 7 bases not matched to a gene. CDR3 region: CASASDRGNSPLHF. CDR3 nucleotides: TGTGCCAGTGCGTCGGACAGGGGCAATTCACCCCTCCACTTT.

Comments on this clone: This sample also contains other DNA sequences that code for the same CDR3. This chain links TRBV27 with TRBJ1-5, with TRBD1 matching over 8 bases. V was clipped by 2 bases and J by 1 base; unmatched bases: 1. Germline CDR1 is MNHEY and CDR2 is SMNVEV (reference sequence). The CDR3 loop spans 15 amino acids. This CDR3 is CASSLGTGSNQPQHF. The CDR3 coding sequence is TGTGCCAGCAGTTTAGGGACAGGCAGCAATCAGCCCCAGCATTTT.

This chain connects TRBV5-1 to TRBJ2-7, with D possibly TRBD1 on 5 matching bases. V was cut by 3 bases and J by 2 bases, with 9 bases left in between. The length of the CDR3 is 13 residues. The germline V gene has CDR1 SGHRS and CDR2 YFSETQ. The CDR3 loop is CASSSTVTYEQYF. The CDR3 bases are TGCGCCAGCAGCTCGACAGTTACCTACGAGCAGTACTTC. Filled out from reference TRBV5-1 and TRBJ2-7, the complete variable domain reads KAGVTQTPRYLIKTRGQQVTLSCSPISGHRSVSWYQQTPGQGLQFLFEYFSETQRNKGNFPGRFSGRQFSNSRSEMNVSTLELGDSALYLCASSSTVTYEQYFGPGTRLTVT.

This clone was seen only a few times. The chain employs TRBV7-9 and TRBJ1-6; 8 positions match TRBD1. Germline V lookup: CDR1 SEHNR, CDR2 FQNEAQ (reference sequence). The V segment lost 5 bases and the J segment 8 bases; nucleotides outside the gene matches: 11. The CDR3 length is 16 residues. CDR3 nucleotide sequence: TGTGCCAGCAGCCTTTACAGGGGGGAGGCTTATTCACCCCTCCACTTT. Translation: CASSLYRGEAYSPLHF.

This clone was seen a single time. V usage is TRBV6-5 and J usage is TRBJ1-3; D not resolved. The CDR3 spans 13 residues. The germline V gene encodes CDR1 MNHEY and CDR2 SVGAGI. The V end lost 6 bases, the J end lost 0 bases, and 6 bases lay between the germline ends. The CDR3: CASSPSSGNTIYF. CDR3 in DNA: TGTGCCAGCAGCCCATCCTCTGGAAACACCATATATTTT.

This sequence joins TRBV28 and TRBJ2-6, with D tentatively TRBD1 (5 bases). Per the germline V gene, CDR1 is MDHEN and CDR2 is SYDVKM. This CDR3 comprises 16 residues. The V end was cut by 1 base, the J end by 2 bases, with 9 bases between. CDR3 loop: CASSLSREAGANVLTF. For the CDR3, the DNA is TGTGCCAGCAGTTTATCCAGGGAAGCTGGGGCCAACGTCCTGACTTTC.

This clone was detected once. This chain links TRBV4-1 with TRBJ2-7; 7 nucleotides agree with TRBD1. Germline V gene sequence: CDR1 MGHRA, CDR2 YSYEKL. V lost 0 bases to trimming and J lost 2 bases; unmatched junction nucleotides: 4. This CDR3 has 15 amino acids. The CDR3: CASSQDDRVPYEQYF. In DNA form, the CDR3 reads TGCGCCAGCAGCCAAGATGACAGGGTGCCCTACGAGCAGTACTTC.

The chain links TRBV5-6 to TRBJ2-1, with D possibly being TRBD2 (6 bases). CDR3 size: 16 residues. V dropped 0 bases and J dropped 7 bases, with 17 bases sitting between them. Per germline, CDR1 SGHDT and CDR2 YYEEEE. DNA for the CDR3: TGTGCCAGCAGCTTGGGCTCGGGAGCTTATTGGAATGAGCAGTTCTTC. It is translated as CASSLGSGAYWNEQFF.

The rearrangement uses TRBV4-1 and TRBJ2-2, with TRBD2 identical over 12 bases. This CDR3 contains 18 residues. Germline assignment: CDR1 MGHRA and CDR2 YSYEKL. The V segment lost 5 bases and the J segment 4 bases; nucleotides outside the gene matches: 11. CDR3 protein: CASSTGLAGVRSTGELFF. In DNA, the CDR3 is TGCGCCAGCAGCACGGGACTAGCGGGCGTGAGGAGCACCGGGGAGCTGTTTTTT.

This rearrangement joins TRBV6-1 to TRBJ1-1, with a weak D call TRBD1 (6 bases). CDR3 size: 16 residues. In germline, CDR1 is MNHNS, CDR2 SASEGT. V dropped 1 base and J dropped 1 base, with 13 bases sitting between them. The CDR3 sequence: CASSEGPGHGNTEAFF. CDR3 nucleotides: TGTGCCAGCAGTGAAGGCCCGGGACACGGGAACACTGAAGCTTTCTTT.

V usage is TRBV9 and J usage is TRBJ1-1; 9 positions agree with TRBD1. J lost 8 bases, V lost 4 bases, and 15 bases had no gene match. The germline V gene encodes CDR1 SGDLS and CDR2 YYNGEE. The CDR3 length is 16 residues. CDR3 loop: CASSSGTGRRTSEAFF. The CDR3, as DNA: TGTGCCAGCAGCTCCGGGACAGGGAGGCGGACCTCAGAAGCTTTCTTT. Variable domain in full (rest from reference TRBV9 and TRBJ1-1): DSGVTQTPKHLITATGQRVTLRCSPRSGDLSVYWYQQSLDQGLQFLIQYYNGEERAKGNILERFSAQQFPDLHSELNLSSLELGDSALYFCASSSGTGRRTSEAFFGQGTRLTVV.

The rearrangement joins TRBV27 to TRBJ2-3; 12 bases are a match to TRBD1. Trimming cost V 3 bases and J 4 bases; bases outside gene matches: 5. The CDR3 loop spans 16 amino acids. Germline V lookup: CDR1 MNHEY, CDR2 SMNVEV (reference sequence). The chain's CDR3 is CASSFGTGGPSDTQYF. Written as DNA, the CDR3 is TGTGCCAGCAGTTTTGGGACAGGGGGCCCCTCAGATACGCAGTATTTT.

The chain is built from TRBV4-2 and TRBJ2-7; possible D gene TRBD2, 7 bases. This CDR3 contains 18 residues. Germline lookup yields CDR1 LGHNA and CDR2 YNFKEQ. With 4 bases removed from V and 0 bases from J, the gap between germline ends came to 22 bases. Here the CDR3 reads CASSRQGGVRGSSYEQYF. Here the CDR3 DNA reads TGTGCCAGCAGCCGCCAAGGGGGGGTTCGAGGGAGCTCCTACGAGCAGTACTTC.

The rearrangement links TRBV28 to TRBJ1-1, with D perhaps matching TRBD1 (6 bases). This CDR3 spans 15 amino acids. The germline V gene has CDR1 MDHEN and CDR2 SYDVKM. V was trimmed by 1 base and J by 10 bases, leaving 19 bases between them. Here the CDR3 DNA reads TGTGCCAGCAGTTTATCGTTGGCGGGGGGCTATCGAGCTTTCTTT. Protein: CASSLSLAGGYRAFF. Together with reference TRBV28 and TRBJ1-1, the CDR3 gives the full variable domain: DVKVTQSSRYLVKRTGEKVFLECVQDMDHENMFWYRQDPGLGLRLIYFSYDVKMKEKGDIPEGYSVSREKKERFSLILESASTNQTSMYLCASSLSLAGGYRAFFGQGTRLTVV.

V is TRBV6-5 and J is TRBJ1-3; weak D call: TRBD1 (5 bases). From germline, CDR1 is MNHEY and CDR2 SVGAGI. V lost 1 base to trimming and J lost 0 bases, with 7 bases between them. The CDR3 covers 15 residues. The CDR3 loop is CASSYWRGSGNTIYF. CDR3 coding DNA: TGTGCCAGCAGTTACTGGAGGGGCTCTGGAAACACCATATATTTT.

CDR3 bases: TGTGCCAGCAGCTTAGCGCCAGGGGGTGGCTACACCTTC. Its protein product is CASSLAPGGGYTF. The chain has TRBV7-2 and TRBJ1-2; 7 nucleotides agree with TRBD1. The CDR3 totals 13 residues. Per the germline V gene, CDR1 is SGHTA and CDR2 is FQGNSA. Trimming cost V 0 bases and J 7 bases; bases outside gene matches: 2.

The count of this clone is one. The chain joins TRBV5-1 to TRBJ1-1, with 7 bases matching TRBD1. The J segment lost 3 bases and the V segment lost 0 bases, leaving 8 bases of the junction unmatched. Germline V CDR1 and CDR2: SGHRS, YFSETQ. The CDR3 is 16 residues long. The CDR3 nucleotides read TGCGCCAGCAGCTTGGCACAGGGGCTAATAGACACTGAAGCTTTCTTT. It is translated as CASSLAQGLIDTEAFF.

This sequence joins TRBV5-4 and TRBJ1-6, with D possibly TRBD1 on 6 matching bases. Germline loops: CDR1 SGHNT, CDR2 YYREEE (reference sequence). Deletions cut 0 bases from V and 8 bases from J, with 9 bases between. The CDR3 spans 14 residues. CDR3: CASSLDRVDSPLHF. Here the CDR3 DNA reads TGTGCCAGCAGCTTGGACAGGGTTGATTCACCCCTCCACTTT. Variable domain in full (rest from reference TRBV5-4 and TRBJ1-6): ETGVTQSPTHLIKTRGQQVTLRCSSQSGHNTVSWYQQALGQGPQFIFQYYREEENGRGNFPPRFSGLQFPNYSSELNVNALELDDSALYLCASSLDRVDSPLHFGNGTRLTVT.

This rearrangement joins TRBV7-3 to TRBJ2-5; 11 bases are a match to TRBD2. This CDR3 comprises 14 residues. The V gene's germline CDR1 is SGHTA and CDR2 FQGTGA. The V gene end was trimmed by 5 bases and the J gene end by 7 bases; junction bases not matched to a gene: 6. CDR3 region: CASSTSGGSGTQYF. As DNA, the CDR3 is TGTGCCAGCAGCACTAGCGGGGGATCGGGGACCCAGTACTTC.

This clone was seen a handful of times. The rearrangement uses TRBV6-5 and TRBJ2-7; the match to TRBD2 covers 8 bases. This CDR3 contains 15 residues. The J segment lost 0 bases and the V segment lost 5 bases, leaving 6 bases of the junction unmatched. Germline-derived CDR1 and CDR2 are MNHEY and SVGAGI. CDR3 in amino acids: CASSTGLARSYEQYF. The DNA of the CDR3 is TGTGCCAGCAGTACCGGACTAGCTCGCTCCTACGAGCAGTACTTC.